A single sample is the source of the 11 T cell receptor beta chains below, sequenced in a study of early T cells in non-severe SARS-CoV-2 infection. TCRdb re-derived calls from the 5' RACE reads in MiXCR, one entry per CDR3 protein. The sample contains 45,000 or so distinct CDR3 sequences, about 7% of which appear only once. Sequenced sample: whole blood. All receptors come from an adult who was a healthcare worker with PCR-confirmed SARS-CoV-2 infection or an uninfected control (not recorded which).

This clonotype was recorded many times. This chain connects TRBV4-3 to TRBJ2-3; the match to TRBD2 covers 7 bases. The CDR3 is 15 amino acids. Germline V gene sequence: CDR1 LGHNA, CDR2 YSLEER. V lost 4 bases, J lost 4 bases, and 8 bases stayed unmatched. The CDR3 loop is CASSRIVAGADTQYF. The CDR3 DNA is TGCGCCAGCAGCCGTATAGTAGCGGGCGCAGATACGCAGTATTTT.

This clonotype came up many times. The chain recombines TRBV9 with TRBJ2-1; no reliable D call. The CDR3 totals 15 residues. Trimming left V 4 bases short and J 6 bases short, with 17 bases between. The germline V gene encodes CDR1 SGDLS and CDR2 YYNGEE. CDR3 sequence (DNA): TGTGCCAGCAGCCTCCCATCGGTGCACACCAATGAGCAGTTCTTC. Translated, it gives CASSLPSVHTNEQFF.

This clonotype was detected only a few times. This sequence joins TRBV29-1 and TRBJ2-1; TRBD1 aligns across 8 bases. The germline CDR1 and CDR2 sequences are SQVTM and ANQGSEA. CDR3 size: 14 residues. V shed 4 bases and J 4 bases; nucleotides not matched to a gene: 6. The CDR3: CSVVGRGPYNEQFF. CDR3 DNA sequence: TGCAGCGTTGTTGGCAGGGGGCCTTACAATGAGCAGTTCTTC.

V and J are TRBV20-1 and TRBJ2-7; D may be TRBD2 (5 bases). The CDR3 covers 10 residues. Trimming cost V 6 bases and J 5 bases, with 8 bases left between them. Germline values: CDR1 DFQATT, CDR2 SNEGSKA (reference sequence). CDR3 in DNA: TGCAGTGCCTCCGGGAACGAGCAGTACTTC. Its translation: CSASGNEQYF.

This clonotype was seen more than once but under ten times. The chain is built from TRBV5-6 and TRBJ2-1; TRBD1 aligns across 8 bases. Germline V gene lookup returns CDR1 SGHDT and CDR2 YYEEEE. CDR3 length: 14 amino acids. J gave up 8 bases and V 2 bases, and 6 bases lay outside the gene matches. CDR3 nucleotides: TGTGCCAGCAGCTTAAAGGACAGGGTCCATGAGCAGTTCTTC. Its translation is CASSLKDRVHEQFF.

In its sample, this clonotype was seen a few times. The chain has TRBV3-1 and TRBJ2-3, with 7 bases matching TRBD2. The CDR3 is made up of 16 amino acids. Germline values: CDR1 LGHDT, CDR2 YNNKEL (reference sequence). Trimming removed 1 base from V and 0 bases from J; junction bases left unmatched: 4. The chain's CDR3 is CASSQGLAASTDTQYF. DNA of the CDR3: TGTGCCAGCAGCCAAGGGCTAGCGGCTAGCACAGATACGCAGTATTTT.

This clonotype has a handful of counts. The chain carries TRBV28 and TRBJ2-5; possibly TRBD1 or TRBD2 for D (6 bases each). This CDR3 contains 13 residues. Trimming removed 5 bases from V and 5 bases from J, with 12 bases in between. Germline values: CDR1 MDHEN, CDR2 SYDVKM. As DNA, the CDR3 is TGTGCCAGCAGTATGGGGGGCGTCGAGACCCAGTACTTC. Encoded protein: CASSMGGVETQYF.

This clonotype was detected a few times. J is TRBJ1-1 and V is TRBV27, with unresolved D. The CDR3 consists of 14 residues. Deletions cut 4 bases from V and 4 bases from J, with 13 bases between. Germline assignment: CDR1 MNHEY and CDR2 SMNVEV (reference sequence). CDR3 region: CASSSLMFGTEAFF. CDR3 sequence (DNA): TGTGCCAGCAGTTCATTAATGTTTGGCACTGAAGCTTTCTTT.

Many counts were recorded for this clonotype. V is TRBV19 and J is TRBJ2-7; TRBD1 matches 7 bases. The V gene end was trimmed by 5 bases and the J gene end by 5 bases; junction bases not matched to a gene: 9. CDR3 length equals 14 residues. Germline CDR1 and CDR2: LNHDA and SQIVND (reference sequence). Here the CDR3 DNA reads TGTGCCAGTAGTGTCCGAGACAGGGATGACGAGCAGTACTTC. Protein sequence: CASSVRDRDDEQYF. Variable domain in full (rest from reference TRBV19 and TRBJ2-7): DGGITQSPKYLFRKEGQNVTLSCEQNLNHDAMYWYRQDPGQGLRLIYYSQIVNDFQKGDIAEGYSVSREKKESFPLTVTSAQKNPTAFYLCASSVRDRDDEQYFGPGTRLTVT.

The rearrangement joins TRBV27 to TRBJ2-3; 12 positions agree with TRBD2. V lost 3 bases to trimming and J lost 1 base; unmatched junction nucleotides: 5. CDR1 is MNHEY, CDR2 SMNVEV, per germline (reference sequence). The CDR3 runs 17 residues. CDR3 protein: CASSFPTSGGRTDTQYF. The CDR3 DNA sequence: TGTGCCAGCAGTTTCCCAACTAGCGGGGGGCGCACAGATACGCAGTATTTT.

This sequence joins TRBV28 and TRBJ2-5, with a tentative D call TRBD2 (6 bases). CDR3 size: 13 residues. Germline CDR1 is MDHEN and CDR2 is SYDVKM. Deletions cut 7 bases from V and 5 bases from J, with 14 bases between. CDR3 bases: TGTGCCAGCACCTATACTAGCTTGGAGACCCAGTACTTC. Its protein product is CASTYTSLETQYF.